This T cell receptor (beta chain) was sequenced for a study of brain T cells in children with intractable seizures. V shed 0 bases and J shed 0 bases, with 8 bases lying between them. Germline V gene lookup returns CDR1 LGHDT and CDR2 YNNKEL (reference sequence). The CDR3 consists of 15 residues. Sequencing was performed with immunoSEQ multiplex PCR; in TCRdb, only in-frame clones are kept and a portion is missing. Found here are about 76,000 clones, around 93% of them singletons; the top ten hold roughly 1.4%. Sequenced here: peripheral blood, sampled at surgery. This sequence originates from a boy in the first two years of life with tuberous sclerosis and intractable seizures. V is TRBV3-1 (or the pseudogene TRBV3-2) and J is TRBJ1-1; the D is unclear. The CDR3 region is CASSQEWQMNTEAFF. Here the CDR3 DNA reads TGTGCCAGCAGCCAAGAGTGGCAGATGAACACTGAAGCTTTCTTT.